This TCR beta chain comes out of a study of blood T cell repertoires in COVID-19. Study-wide background: The cDNA or gDNA used as material had been derived from T cells, B-cell-depleted T cells, or PBMCs.

Participant-reported clinical history was the basis for cohort assignment. Per germline, CDR1 MNHEY and CDR2 SMNVEV (reference sequence). The ends were cut back, 0 bases at V and 4 bases at J, with 8 bases in the middle. This CDR3 comprises 14 residues. The protocol was immunoSEQ multiplex PCR, while the TCRdb copy is restricted to in-frame clones and leaves out a portion. The table has roughly 200,000 clones, 86% seen once; the top ten hold around 3.5%. The sequence was collected from a woman aged 40 to 50 with acute COVID-19. The material sequenced was PBMCs or T cells enriched from blood (not recorded which). V gene TRBV27 combines with J gene TRBJ2-3, with D unresolved. The CDR3 protein is CASSLSRWADTQYF. The CDR3 bases are TGTGCCAGCAGTTTATCGAGGTGGGCAGATACGCAGTATTTT.